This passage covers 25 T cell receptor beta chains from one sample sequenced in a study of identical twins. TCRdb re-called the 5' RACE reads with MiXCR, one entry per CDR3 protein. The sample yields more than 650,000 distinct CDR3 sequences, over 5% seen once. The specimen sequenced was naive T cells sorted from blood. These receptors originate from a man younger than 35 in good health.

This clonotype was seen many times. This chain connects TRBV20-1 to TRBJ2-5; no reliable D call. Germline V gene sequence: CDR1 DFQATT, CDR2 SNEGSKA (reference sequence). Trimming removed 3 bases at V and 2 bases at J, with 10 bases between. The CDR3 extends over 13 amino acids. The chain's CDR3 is CSASRSLQETQYF. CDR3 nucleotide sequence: TGCAGTGCTAGCCGAAGCCTTCAAGAGACCCAGTACTTC.

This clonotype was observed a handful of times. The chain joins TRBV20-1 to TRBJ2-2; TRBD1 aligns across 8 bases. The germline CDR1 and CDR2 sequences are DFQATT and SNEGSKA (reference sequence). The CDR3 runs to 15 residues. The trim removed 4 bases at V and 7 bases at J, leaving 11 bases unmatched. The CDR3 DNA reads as TGCAGTGCTACGACGACAGGGGTGGATGGCGGGGAGCTGTTTTTT. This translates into CSATTTGVDGGELFF.

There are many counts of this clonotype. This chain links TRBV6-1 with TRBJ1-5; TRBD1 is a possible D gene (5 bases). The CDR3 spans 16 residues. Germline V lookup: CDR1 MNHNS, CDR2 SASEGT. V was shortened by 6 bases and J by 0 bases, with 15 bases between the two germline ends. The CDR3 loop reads CASSRGGLYSNQPQHF. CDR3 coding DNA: TGTGCCAGCAGCCGGGGGGGTCTATATAGCAATCAGCCCCAGCATTTT.

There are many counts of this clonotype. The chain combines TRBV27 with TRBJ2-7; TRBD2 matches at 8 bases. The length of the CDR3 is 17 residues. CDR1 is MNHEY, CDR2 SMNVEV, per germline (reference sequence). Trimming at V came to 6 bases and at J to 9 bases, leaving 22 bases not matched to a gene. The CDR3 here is CASSPIRLAPTQEGQYF. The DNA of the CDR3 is TGTGCCAGCAGCCCCATACGACTAGCGCCAACCCAGGAAGGGCAGTACTTC.

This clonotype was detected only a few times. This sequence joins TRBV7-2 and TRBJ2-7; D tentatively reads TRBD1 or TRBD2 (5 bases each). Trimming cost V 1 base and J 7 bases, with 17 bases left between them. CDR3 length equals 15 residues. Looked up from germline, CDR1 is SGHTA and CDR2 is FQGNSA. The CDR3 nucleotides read TGTGCCAGCAGCTTAGATCCAGGGACCCTTGGGGAGCAGTACTTC. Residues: CASSLDPGTLGEQYF.

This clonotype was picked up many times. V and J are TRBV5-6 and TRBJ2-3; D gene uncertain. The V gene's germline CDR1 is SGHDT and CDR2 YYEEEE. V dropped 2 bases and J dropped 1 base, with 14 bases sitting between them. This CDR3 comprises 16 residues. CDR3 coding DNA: TGTGCCAGCAGCTTTCTCCGCGGAACAGGCACAGATACGCAGTATTTT. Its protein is CASSFLRGTGTDTQYF.

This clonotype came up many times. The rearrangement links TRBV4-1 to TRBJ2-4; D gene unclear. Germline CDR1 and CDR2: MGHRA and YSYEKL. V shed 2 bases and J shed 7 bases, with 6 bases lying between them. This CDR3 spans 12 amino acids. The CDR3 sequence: CASSQQGNIQYF. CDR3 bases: TGCGCCAGCAGCCAACAAGGGAACATTCAGTACTTC.

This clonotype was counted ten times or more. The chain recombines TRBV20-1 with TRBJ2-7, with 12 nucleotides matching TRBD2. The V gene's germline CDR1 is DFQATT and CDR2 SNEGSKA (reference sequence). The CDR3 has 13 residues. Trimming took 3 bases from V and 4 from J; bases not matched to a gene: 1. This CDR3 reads CSARTSGRYEQYF. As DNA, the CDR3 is TGCAGTGCTAGGACTAGCGGGAGATACGAGCAGTACTTC.

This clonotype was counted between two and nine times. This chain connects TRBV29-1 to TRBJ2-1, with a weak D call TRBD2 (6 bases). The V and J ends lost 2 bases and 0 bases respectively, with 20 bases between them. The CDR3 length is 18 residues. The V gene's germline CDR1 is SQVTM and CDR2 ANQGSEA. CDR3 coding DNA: TGCAGCGTTGAAAGGGACTCACCCGCAACGAGCTCCTACAATGAGCAGTTCTTC. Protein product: CSVERDSPATSSYNEQFF.

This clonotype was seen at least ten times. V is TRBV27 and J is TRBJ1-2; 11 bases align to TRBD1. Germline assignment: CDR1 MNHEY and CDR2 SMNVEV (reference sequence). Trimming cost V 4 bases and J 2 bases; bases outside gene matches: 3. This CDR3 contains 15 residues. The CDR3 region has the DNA TGTGCCAGCAGTTCGGGACAGGGGGGAAACTATGGCTACACCTTC. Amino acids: CASSSGQGGNYGYTF.

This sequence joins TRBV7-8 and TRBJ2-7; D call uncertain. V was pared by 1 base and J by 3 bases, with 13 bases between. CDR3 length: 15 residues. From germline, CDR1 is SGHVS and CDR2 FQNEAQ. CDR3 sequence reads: CASSLGSMEIYEQYV. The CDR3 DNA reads TGTGCCAGCAGCTTAGGGTCAATGGAGATCTACGAGCAGTACGTC.

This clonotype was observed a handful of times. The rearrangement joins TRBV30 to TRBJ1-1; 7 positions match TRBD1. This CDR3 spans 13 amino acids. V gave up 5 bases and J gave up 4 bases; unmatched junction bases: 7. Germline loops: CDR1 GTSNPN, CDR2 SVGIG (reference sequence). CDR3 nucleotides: TGTGCCTGGTCAACAGGGGTTGGCACTGAAGCTTTCTTT. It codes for CAWSTGVGTEAFF.

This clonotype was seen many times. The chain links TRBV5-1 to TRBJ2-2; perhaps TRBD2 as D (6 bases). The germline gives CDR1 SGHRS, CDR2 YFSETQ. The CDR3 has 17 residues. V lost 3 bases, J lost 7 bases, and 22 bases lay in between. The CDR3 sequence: CASSSYPIGTGGGELFF. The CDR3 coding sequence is TGCGCCAGCAGCTCATACCCTATCGGGACCGGGGGCGGGGAGCTGTTTTTT.

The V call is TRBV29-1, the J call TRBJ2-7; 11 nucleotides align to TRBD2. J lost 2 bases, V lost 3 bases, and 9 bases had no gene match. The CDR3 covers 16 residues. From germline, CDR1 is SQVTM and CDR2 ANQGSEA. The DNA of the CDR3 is TGCAGCGTTGATGGAACCGGGACTAGCGGTGCCTACGAGCAGTACTTC. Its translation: CSVDGTGTSGAYEQYF.

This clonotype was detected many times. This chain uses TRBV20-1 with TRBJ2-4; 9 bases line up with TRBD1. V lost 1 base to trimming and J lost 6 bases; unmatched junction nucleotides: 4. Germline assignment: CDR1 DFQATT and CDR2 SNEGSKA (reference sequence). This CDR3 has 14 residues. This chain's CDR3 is CSARVPGQGNIQYF. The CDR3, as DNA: TGCAGTGCTAGAGTGCCGGGACAGGGAAACATTCAGTACTTC.

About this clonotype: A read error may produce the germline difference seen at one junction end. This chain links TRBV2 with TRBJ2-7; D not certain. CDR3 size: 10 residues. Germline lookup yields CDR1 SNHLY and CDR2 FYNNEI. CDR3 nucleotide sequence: TGTGCCAGCAGTCTCTCCGAGCAGTGCTTC. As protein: CASSLSEQCF.

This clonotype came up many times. The CDR3 is CASSLDENEQFF. The CDR3 DNA is TGTGCCAGCAGTTTAGACGAAAATGAGCAGTTCTTC. The rearrangement uses TRBV28 and TRBJ2-1; D is undetermined. Trimming shortened V by 2 bases and J by 7 bases, and 6 bases separated the two germline ends. Germline V gives CDR1 MDHEN, CDR2 SYDVKM. The CDR3 contains 12 residues. The whole variable domain, remainder taken from reference TRBV28 and TRBJ2-1, is DVKVTQSSRYLVKRTGEKVFLECVQDMDHENMFWYRQDPGLGLRLIYFSYDVKMKEKGDIPEGYSVSREKKERFSLILESASTNQTSMYLCASSLDENEQFFGPGTRLTVL.

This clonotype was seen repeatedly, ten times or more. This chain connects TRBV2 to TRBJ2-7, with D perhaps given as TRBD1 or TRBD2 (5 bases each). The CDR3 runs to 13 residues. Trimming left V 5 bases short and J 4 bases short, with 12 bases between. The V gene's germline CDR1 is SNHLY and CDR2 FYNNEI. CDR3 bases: TGTGCCAGCAGTCGGGACGGTTCTTACGAGCAGTACGTC. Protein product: CASSRDGSYEQYV.

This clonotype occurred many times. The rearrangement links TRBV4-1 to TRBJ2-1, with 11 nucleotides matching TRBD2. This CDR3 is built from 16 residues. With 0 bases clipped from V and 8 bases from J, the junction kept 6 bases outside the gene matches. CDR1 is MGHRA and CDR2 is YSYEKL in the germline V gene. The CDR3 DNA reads TGCGCCAGCAGCCAAGATTTGGTAGCGGGAGGGTATGAGCAGTTCTTC. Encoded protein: CASSQDLVAGGYEQFF.

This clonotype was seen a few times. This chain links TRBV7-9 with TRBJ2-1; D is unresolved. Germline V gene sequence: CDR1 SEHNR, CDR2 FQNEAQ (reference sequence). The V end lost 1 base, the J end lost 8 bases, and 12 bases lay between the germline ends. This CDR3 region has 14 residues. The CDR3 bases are TGTGCCAGCAGCTTAGGGGCCTCAGCCCATGAGCAGTTCTTC. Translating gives CASSLGASAHEQFF.

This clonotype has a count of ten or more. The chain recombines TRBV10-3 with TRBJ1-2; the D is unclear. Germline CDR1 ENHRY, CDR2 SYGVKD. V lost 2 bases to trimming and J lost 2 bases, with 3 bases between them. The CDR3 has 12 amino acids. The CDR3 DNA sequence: TGTGCCATCAGTGAGAGCAACTATGGCTACACCTTC. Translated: CAISESNYGYTF.

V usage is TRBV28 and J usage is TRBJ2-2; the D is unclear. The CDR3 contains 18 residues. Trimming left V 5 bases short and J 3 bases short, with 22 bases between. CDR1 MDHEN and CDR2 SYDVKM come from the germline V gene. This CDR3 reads CASSPKLSGLLYTGELFF. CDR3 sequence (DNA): TGTGCCAGCAGTCCCAAACTTTCAGGATTGCTATACACCGGGGAGCTGTTTTTT.

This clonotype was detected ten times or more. CDR3 DNA sequence: TGTGCCAGCAGCCCGTCTGTAGAGGACATTGCTTTCTTT. Encoded protein: CASSPSVEDIAFF. The rearrangement links TRBV4-2 to TRBJ1-1, with D perhaps matching TRBD1 (5 bases). V gave up 4 bases and J gave up 11 bases, with 17 bases separating them. The CDR3 is made up of 13 amino acids. CDR1 and CDR2 (germline): LGHNA, YNFKEQ.

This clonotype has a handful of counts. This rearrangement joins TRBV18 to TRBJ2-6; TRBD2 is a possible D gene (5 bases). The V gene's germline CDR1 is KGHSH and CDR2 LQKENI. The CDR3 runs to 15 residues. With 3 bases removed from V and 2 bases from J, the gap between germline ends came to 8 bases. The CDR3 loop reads CASSPTGTGANVLTF. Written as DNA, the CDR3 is TGTGCCAGCTCACCGACGGGGACTGGGGCCAACGTCCTGACTTTC.

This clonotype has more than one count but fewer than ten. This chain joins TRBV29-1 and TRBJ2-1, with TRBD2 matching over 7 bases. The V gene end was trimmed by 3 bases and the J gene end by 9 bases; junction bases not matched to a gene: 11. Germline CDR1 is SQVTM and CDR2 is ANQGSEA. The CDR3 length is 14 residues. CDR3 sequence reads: CSVDPSGMIGEQFF. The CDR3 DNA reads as TGCAGCGTTGACCCCAGCGGGATGATCGGTGAGCAGTTCTTC.